This TCR beta chain originates from a study of cytomegalovirus exposure and HLA in healthy donors. General study findings and limits: The classifier, whose performance was assessed in both the original and validation cohorts, reportedly diagnosed cytomegalovirus status with high specificity and sensitivity.

Sequencing was performed with immunoSEQ multiplex PCR; in TCRdb, only in-frame clones are kept and a portion is missing. The sample shows 150,000 or so clones, around nine tenths of them seen only once. CDR3 length equals 13 residues. V lost 8 bases to trimming and J lost 3 bases, with 11 bases between them. The germline gives CDR1 MNHNY, CDR2 SVGAGI (reference sequence). This clone was observed once. Antigen: not known. J is TRBJ1-5 and V is TRBV6-6, with D hard to call. The clonotype originates from a woman aged 30 to 39 in good health and CMV-seronegative. Sequenced input: PBMCs. The CDR3 nucleotides read TGTGCCAGCGGTGACGGGGACAATCAGCCCCAGCATTTT. Translation gives CASGDGDNQPQHF.